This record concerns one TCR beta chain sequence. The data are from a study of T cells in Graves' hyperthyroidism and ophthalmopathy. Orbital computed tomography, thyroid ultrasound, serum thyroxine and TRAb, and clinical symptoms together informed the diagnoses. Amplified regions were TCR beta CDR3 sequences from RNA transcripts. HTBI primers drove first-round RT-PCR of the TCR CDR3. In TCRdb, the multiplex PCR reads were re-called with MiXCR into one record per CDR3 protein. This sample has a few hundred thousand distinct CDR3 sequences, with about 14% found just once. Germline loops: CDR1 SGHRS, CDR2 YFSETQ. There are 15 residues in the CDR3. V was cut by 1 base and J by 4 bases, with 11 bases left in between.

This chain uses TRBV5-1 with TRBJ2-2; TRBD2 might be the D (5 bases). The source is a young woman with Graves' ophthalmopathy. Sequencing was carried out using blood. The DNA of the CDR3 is TGCGCCAGCAGCTTGTACGGACTCCCCACCGGGGAGCTGTTTTTT. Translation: CASSLYGLPTGELFF. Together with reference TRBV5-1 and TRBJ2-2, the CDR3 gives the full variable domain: KAGVTQTPRYLIKTRGQQVTLSCSPISGHRSVSWYQQTPGQGLQFLFEYFSETQRNKGNFPGRFSGRQFSNSRSEMNVSTLELGDSALYLCASSLYGLPTGELFFGEGSRLTVL.